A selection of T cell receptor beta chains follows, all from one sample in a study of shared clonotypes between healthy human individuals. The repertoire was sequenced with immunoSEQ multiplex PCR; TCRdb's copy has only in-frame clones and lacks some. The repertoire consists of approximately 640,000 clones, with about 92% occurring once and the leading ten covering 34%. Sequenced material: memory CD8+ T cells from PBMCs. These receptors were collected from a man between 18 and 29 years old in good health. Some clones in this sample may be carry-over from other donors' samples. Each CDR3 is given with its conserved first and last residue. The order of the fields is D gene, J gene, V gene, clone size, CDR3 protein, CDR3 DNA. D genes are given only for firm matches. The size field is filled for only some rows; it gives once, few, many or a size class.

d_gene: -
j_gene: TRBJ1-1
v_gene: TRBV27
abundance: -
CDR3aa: CASSLWPVNTEAFF
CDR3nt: TGTGCCAGCAGTTTATGGCCAGTGAACACTGAAGCTTTCTTT

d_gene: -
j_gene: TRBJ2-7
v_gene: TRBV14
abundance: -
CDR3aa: CASSQDLGIASNYEQYF
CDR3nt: TGTGCCAGCAGCCAAGATTTAGGAATAGCGAGTAACTACGAGCAGTACTTC

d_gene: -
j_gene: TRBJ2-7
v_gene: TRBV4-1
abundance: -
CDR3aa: CASSPKPGLEQYF
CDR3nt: TGCGCCAGCAGCCCGAAACCAGGACTGGAGCAGTACTTC

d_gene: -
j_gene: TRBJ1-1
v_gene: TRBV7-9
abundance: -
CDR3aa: CASSSLEGSEAFF
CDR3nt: TGTGCCAGCAGCTCACTAGAGGGGTCTGAAGCTTTCTTT

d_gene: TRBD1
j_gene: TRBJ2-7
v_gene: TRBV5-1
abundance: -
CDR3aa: CASSFRLDRGTEQYF
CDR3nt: TGCGCCAGCAGCTTTCGTTTAGACAGGGGGACCGAGCAGTACTTC

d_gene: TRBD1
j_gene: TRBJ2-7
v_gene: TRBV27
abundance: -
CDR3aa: CASSLEWDRGYEQYF
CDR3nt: TGTGCCAGCAGTTTAGAATGGGACAGGGGCTACGAGCAGTACTTC

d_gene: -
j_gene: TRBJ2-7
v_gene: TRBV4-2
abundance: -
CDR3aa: CASSQDGSYEQYF
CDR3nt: TGTGCCAGCAGCCAAGATGGGTCCTACGAGCAGTACTTC

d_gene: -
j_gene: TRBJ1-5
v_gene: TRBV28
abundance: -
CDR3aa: CASIDQQNSNQPQHF
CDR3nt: TGTGCCAGCATTGATCAGCAGAATAGCAATCAGCCCCAGCATTTT

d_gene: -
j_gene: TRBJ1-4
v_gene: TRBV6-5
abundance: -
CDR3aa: CASGAAPEKLFF
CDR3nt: TGTGCCAGCGGGGCAGCTCCTGAAAAACTGTTTTTT

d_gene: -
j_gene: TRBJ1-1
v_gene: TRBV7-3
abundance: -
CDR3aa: CASSLGVERGNTEAFF
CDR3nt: TGTGCCAGCAGCCTCGGGGTAGAAAGAGGGAACACTGAAGCTTTCTTT

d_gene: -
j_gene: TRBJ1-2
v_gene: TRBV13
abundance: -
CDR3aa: CASSLGRKSNYGYTF
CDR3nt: TGTGCCAGCAGCTTAGGGCGTAAGTCTAACTATGGCTACACCTTC

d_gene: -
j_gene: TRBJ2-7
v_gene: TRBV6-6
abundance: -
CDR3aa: CASSYSGSYEQYF
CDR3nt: TGTGCCAGCAGTTACTCGGGGTCCTACGAGCAGTACTTC

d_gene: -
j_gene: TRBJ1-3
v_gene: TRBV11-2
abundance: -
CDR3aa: CASSLVRNGNTIYF
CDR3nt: TGTGCCAGCAGCTTAGTCCGCAATGGAAACACCATATATTTT

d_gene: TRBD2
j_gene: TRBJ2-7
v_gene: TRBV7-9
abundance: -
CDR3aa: CASSLADVGLAGASGEQYF
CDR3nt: TGTGCCAGCAGCTTAGCGGATGTAGGACTAGCGGGAGCCTCGGGCGAGCAGTACTTC

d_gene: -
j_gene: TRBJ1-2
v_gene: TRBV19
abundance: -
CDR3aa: CASGWGGTLYGYTF
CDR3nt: TGTGCCAGCGGTTGGGGGGGCACCCTCTATGGCTACACCTTC

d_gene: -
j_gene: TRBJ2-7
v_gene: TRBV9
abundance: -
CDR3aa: CASSEPGYEQYF
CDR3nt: TGTGCCAGCAGCGAACCAGGCTACGAGCAGTACTTC

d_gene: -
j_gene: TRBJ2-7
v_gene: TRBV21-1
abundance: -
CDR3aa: CASTRRDRLYEQYF
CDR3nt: TGTGCCAGCACCCGCCGGGACAGGCTCTACGAGCAGTACTTC

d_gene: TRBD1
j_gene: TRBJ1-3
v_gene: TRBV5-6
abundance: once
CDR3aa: CASSFGTGGNTIYF
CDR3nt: TGTGCCAGCAGCTTTGGGACAGGGGGAAACACCATATATTTT

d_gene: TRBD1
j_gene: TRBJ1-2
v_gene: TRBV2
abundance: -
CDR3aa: CASSEGGQAQYGYTF
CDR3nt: TGTGCCAGCAGTGAGGGGGGACAGGCACAATATGGCTACACCTTC

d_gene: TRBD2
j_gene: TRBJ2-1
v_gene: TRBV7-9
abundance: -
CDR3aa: CALGGGLAGGAVF
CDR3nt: TGTGCCTTGGGGGGAGGACTAGCGGGAGGGGCGGTCTTC

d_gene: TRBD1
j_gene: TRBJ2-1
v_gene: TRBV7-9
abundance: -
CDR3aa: CASSSRIGGGRSSYNEQFF
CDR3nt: TGTGCCAGCAGCTCTAGGATAGGGGGCGGGCGGAGCTCCTACAATGAGCAGTTCTTC

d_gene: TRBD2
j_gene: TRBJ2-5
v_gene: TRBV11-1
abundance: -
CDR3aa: CASKRGLAGDLIETQYF
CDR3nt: TGTGCCAGCAAGAGGGGATTAGCGGGGGATTTGATAGAGACCCAGTACTTC

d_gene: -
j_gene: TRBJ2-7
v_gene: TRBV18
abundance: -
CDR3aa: CASSRPPDADTYEQYF
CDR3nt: TGTGCCAGCTCACGGCCCCCAGATGCAGATACCTACGAGCAGTACTTC

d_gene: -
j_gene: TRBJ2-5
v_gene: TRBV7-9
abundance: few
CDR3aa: CASSLVWGGETQYF
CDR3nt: TGTGCCAGCAGCTTAGTTTGGGGCGGAGAGACCCAGTACTTC

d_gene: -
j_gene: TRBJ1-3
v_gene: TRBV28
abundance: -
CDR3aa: CASSLVQGGGNTIYF
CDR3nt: TGTGCCAGCAGTTTAGTACAGGGCGGTGGAAACACCATATATTTT

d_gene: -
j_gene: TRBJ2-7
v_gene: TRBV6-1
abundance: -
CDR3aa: CASSEAFSYGDYEQYF
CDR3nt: TGTGCCAGCAGTGAAGCGTTTTCGTACGGAGACTACGAGCAGTACTTC

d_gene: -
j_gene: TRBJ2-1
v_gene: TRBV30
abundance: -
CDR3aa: CALDAAGFNEQFF
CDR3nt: TGTGCCTTGGACGCGGCGGGGTTCAATGAGCAGTTCTTC

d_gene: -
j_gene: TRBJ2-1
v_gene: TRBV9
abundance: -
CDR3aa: CASSVGGVREQFF
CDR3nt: TGTGCCAGCAGCGTCGGTGGGGTCAGGGAGCAGTTCTTC

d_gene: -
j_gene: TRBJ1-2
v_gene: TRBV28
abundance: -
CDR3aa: CASSRGHPDRANYGYTF
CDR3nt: TGTGCCAGCAGCCGAGGCCACCCCGACAGAGCTAACTATGGCTACACCTTC

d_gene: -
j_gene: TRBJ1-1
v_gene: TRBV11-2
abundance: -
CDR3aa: CASSTGIYTEAFF
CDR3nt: TGTGCCAGCAGTACAGGAATATACACTGAAGCTTTCTTT

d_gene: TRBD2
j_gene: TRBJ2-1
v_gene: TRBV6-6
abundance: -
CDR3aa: CASSYSGGNNEQFF
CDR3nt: TGTGCCAGCAGTTACTCCGGGGGGAACAATGAGCAGTTCTTC